This T cell receptor (beta chain) was found in a study of technical replicates of blood from several donors (dated by TCRdb to 2017 to 2019). Regarding this clone: The clone's antigen remains unknown. The input lacks base qualities; no much larger clone sits a single base away.

Receptor amplification or capture employed the immunoSEQ multiplex PCR assay. The table comes from immuneACCESS by way of TCRdb, which keeps in-frame sequences with V and J called. Part of the clones is missing from these tables; in studies checked, under half for an unresolved V gene and the rest for unknown reasons. The sample profile shows nearly 80,000 clones; about nine tenths of them were found once. Approximately 0.4% of the sample belongs to the ten largest clones. The V end loses 6 bases and the J end loses 0 bases, and a stretch of 14 bases separates them. In the germline V gene, CDR1 corresponds to MDHEN and CDR2 to SYDVKM. The CDR3, from cysteine to phenylalanine, totals 15 residues. Here the CDR3 DNA is all that survives: 45 bases in frame from base 1.

Rearrangement joined TRBV28 to TRBJ1-1; the best D guess is TRBD1, with 5 bases matching. The source material was T cells isolated from PBMCs. This TCR came from a human donor in good health. Here is the DNA: TGTGCCAGCAGCCATGCCGGGGGTGTGAACACTGAAGCTTTCTTT. Translated, this gives CASSHAGGVNTEAFF. The CDR3, completed at both ends by the reference TRBV28 and TRBJ1-1 genes, gives the full variable domain DVKVTQSSRYLVKRTGEKVFLECVQDMDHENMFWYRQDPGLGLRLIYFSYDVKMKEKGDIPEGYSVSREKKERFSLILESASTNQTSMYLCASSHAGGVNTEAFFGQGTRLTVV.